Each of the 27 T cell receptor beta chains below was sequenced from the same sample in a study of CD8+ T cells in alopecia areata. Extracted from the samples, RNA was reverse transcribed into cDNA to serve as the sequencing template. Assay: immunoSEQ multiplex PCR; the TCRdb copy retains only in-frame clones and omits some. The sample yields about 180,000 clones, almost 65% seen once. Sequences were derived from CD4+ T cells sorted from blood, sampled at week 0. The receptors here all came from a human donor with alopecia areata.

This chain joins TRBV2 and TRBJ1-2; a possible D gene is TRBD1 (5 bases). Trimming removed 1 base from V and 4 bases from J, with 13 bases in between. Germline CDR1 SNHLY, CDR2 FYNNEI. This CDR3 is built from 15 residues. As DNA, the CDR3 is TGTGCCAGCAGTGAAGTAAGGGACCGAGTCTATGGCTACACCTTC. Protein: CASSEVRDRVYGYTF.

The rearrangement joins TRBV29-1 to TRBJ1-2, with 12 positions matching TRBD1. Germline loops: CDR1 SQVTM, CDR2 ANQGSEA. V dropped 6 bases and J dropped 4; count of bases not matched to a gene: 6. The length of the CDR3 is 14 residues. CDR3 DNA: TGCAGCGTAGGGGACAGGGGGCACGTCTATGGCTACACCTTC. It encodes CSVGDRGHVYGYTF. The full variable domain, completed using reference TRBV29-1 and TRBJ1-2, is SAVISQKPSRDICQRGTSLTIQCQVDSQVTMMFWYRQQPGQSLTLIATANQGSEATYESGFVIDKFPISRPNLTFSTLTVSNMSPEDSSIYLCSVGDRGHVYGYTFGSGTRLTVV.

There are a few counts of this clone. The V call is TRBV30, the J call TRBJ1-1, with 7 nucleotides matching TRBD1. The CDR3 extends over 13 amino acids. The J segment lost 8 bases and the V segment lost 1 base, leaving 7 bases of the junction unmatched. CDR1 is GTSNPN, CDR2 SVGIG, per germline (reference sequence). CDR3 nucleotides: TGTGCCTGGAGTGCAACAGGGGCGTCGGAAGCTTTCTTT. This gives the protein CAWSATGASEAFF.

For the CDR3, the DNA is TGTGCCAGCAGCCCAAAGGTCGAGACCCAGTACTTC. Its protein is CASSPKVETQYF. This chain connects TRBV2 to TRBJ2-5; D gene unclear. Germline-derived CDR1 and CDR2 are SNHLY and FYNNEI. This CDR3 has 12 residues. V lost 6 bases and J lost 5, with 10 bases in between.

This clone was counted once. This rearrangement joins TRBV9 to TRBJ1-2; D is uncertain. The CDR3 runs 13 residues. CDR1 is SGDLS and CDR2 is YYNGEE in the germline V gene. V was shortened by 2 bases and J by 4 bases, with 9 bases between the two germline ends. The CDR3 DNA is TGTGCCAGCAGCGTTGGCACTACCTATGGCTACACCTTC. It encodes CASSVGTTYGYTF.

The chain is built from TRBV5-6 and TRBJ2-7; 7 positions agree with TRBD1. V lost 3 bases to trimming and J lost 4 bases; unmatched junction nucleotides: 4. The CDR3 sequence is 13 residues long. CDR1 and CDR2 from the germline V gene are SGHDT and YYEEEE. CDR3 bases: TGTGCCAGCAGCTACGGGACAGATTACGAGCAGTACTTC. Translation: CASSYGTDYEQYF.

The genes are TRBV7-6 and TRBJ2-5, with D unresolved. The germline V gene encodes CDR1 SGHVS and CDR2 FNYEAQ. The V gene lost 6 bases and the J gene lost 4 bases, with 18 bases spanning the gap. The CDR3 is 15 residues long. CDR3 sequence: CASSPRIGPRETQYF. The DNA for the CDR3 is TGTGCCAGCAGTCCACGGATAGGGCCGCGAGAGACCCAGTACTTC.

This clone has more than one count but fewer than ten. V usage is TRBV27 and J usage is TRBJ1-5; no clear D. Germline V gives CDR1 MNHEY, CDR2 SMNVEV (reference sequence). Trimming removed 3 bases from V and 3 bases from J, with 12 bases in between. CDR3 length: 15 amino acids. The CDR3 reads CASSLGSTPNQPQHF. Here the CDR3 DNA reads TGTGCCAGCAGTTTGGGGTCCACCCCCAATCAGCCCCAGCATTTT.

The rearrangement uses TRBV7-6 and TRBJ1-6, with 7 bases identical to TRBD1. The CDR3 loop spans 14 amino acids. J gave up 3 bases and V 6 bases, and 2 bases lay outside the gene matches. Germline V gives CDR1 SGHVS, CDR2 FNYEAQ. The CDR3 is CASRQGNYNSPLHF. The CDR3 coding sequence is TGTGCCAGCAGACAGGGGAACTATAATTCACCCCTCCACTTT.

The chain links TRBV5-1 to TRBJ2-2; TRBD1 is a possible D gene (5 bases). V was shortened by 5 bases and J by 0 bases, with 11 bases between the two germline ends. Germline lookup yields CDR1 SGHRS and CDR2 YFSETQ. There are 15 residues in the CDR3. The CDR3 sequence is CASRPDSANTGELFF. DNA for the CDR3: TGCGCCAGCAGGCCTGACAGCGCGAACACCGGGGAGCTGTTTTTT.

The CDR3 loop is CASSQTDSDSPLHF. The CDR3 coding sequence is TGTGCCAGCAGCCAGACAGACTCTGATTCACCCCTCCACTTT. V is TRBV7-8 and J is TRBJ1-6, with TRBD1 as a possible D gene (5 bases). Trimming took 5 bases from V and 8 from J, leaving 13 bases between them. The CDR3 spans 14 residues. The germline CDR1 and CDR2 sequences are SGHVS and FQNEAQ.

This chain connects TRBV6-6 to TRBJ2-4, with D perhaps matching TRBD2 (5 bases). V dropped 7 bases and J dropped 8 bases, with 18 bases sitting between them. The CDR3 extends over 14 amino acids. Germline V gene data show CDR1 as MNHNY and CDR2 as SVGAGI (reference sequence). As DNA, the CDR3 is TGTGCCAGCACCCCCGGGGTCCAGGAGGACATTCAGTACTTC. Amino acids: CASTPGVQEDIQYF.

The chain uses TRBV29-1 and TRBJ2-3; D is undetermined. The CDR3 extends over 11 amino acids. Trimming pared 7 bases from V and 0 bases from J, leaving 5 bases between. The V gene's germline CDR1 is SQVTM and CDR2 ANQGSEA. The chain's CDR3 is CSGYSTDTQYF. The CDR3 coding sequence is TGCAGCGGCTACAGCACAGATACGCAGTATTTT.

This clone was observed a handful of times. The chain is built from TRBV29-1 and TRBJ2-4, with a tentative D call TRBD1 (5 bases). In germline, CDR1 is SQVTM, CDR2 ANQGSEA. The ends were cut back, 7 bases at V and 5 bases at J, with 12 bases in the middle. CDR3 size: 12 residues. The CDR3 region is CSGGDSQNIQYF. DNA of the CDR3: TGCAGCGGGGGTGACAGTCAAAACATTCAGTACTTC.

This chain joins TRBV30 and TRBJ1-6; D is unresolved. There are 13 residues in the CDR3. Trimming removed 1 base from V and 8 bases from J, with 9 bases in between. The V gene's germline CDR1 is GTSNPN and CDR2 SVGIG (reference sequence). This CDR3 reads CAWSDMRDSPLHF. The CDR3 DNA follows: TGTGCCTGGAGTGACATGAGAGATTCACCCCTCCACTTT. Together with reference TRBV30 and TRBJ1-6, the CDR3 gives the full variable domain: SQTIHQWPATLVQPVGSPLSLECTVEGTSNPNLYWYRQAAGRGLQLLFYSVGIGQISSEVPQNLSASRPQDRQFILSSKKLLLSDSGFYLCAWSDMRDSPLHFGNGTRLTVT.

The chain links TRBV29-1 to TRBJ2-1; D is ambiguous. V lost 3 bases to trimming and J lost 3 bases, with 6 bases between them. The CDR3 is 12 amino acids. Germline loops: CDR1 SQVTM, CDR2 ANQGSEA. CDR3 in amino acids: CSVDLVYNEQFF. DNA of the CDR3: TGCAGCGTTGATCTGGTCTACAATGAGCAGTTCTTC.

The chain carries TRBV19 and TRBJ1-2; D not certain. The CDR3 extends over 14 amino acids. Deletions cut 6 bases from V and 0 bases from J, with 11 bases between. Germline V CDR1 and CDR2: LNHDA, SQIVND (reference sequence). The CDR3 sequence is CASSHDGTNYGYTF. The CDR3 coding sequence is TGTGCCAGTAGCCACGACGGAACTAACTATGGCTACACCTTC. The entire variable domain, with the rest obtained from reference TRBV19 and TRBJ1-2, is as follows: DGGITQSPKYLFRKEGQNVTLSCEQNLNHDAMYWYRQDPGQGLRLIYYSQIVNDFQKGDIAEGYSVSREKKESFPLTVTSAQKNPTAFYLCASSHDGTNYGYTFGSGTRLTVV.

In DNA, the CDR3 is TGTGCCAGCAGTACGGGTCAGGCTGCTGGAAACACCATATATTTT. Protein: CASSTGQAAGNTIYF. The genes are TRBV7-2 and TRBJ1-3; no firm D call. Germline CDR1 is SGHTA and CDR2 is FQGNSA. V was clipped by 6 bases and J by 2 bases, with 14 bases between them. The CDR3 sequence is 15 residues long.

The gene calls are TRBV14 and TRBJ2-7; possibly TRBD2 for D (5 bases). V lost 0 bases and J 6 bases, leaving 15 bases between the germline ends. The CDR3 sequence is 15 residues long. Germline V gene data show CDR1 as SGHDN and CDR2 as FVKESK. CDR3: CASSQEQPSLGEQYF. The CDR3 DNA is TGTGCCAGCAGCCAAGAACAGCCTAGCTTGGGCGAGCAGTACTTC.

The rearrangement uses TRBV25-1 and TRBJ2-7; D call uncertain. CDR3 length: 16 amino acids. CDR1 is MGHDK and CDR2 is SYGVNS in the germline V gene. V was pared by 4 bases and J by 4 bases, with 20 bases between. The CDR3 bases are TGTGCCAGCAGTGCCTTAAACAGCCTCTCCCGGTACGAGCAGTACTTC. Translated, it gives CASSALNSLSRYEQYF.

Comments on this clone: Within the sample, other DNA sequences also encode this same CDR3. The chain uses TRBV29-1 and TRBJ1-1, with D possibly being TRBD1 (5 bases). Germline CDR1 SQVTM, CDR2 ANQGSEA. The ends were cut back, 4 bases at V and 0 bases at J, with 9 bases in the middle. The length of the CDR3 is 13 residues. CDR3 coding DNA: TGCAGCGTTGCGGGACTCTTGAACACTGAAGCTTTCTTT. This encodes CSVAGLLNTEAFF.

The chain joins TRBV29-1 to TRBJ2-5, with 7 bases fitting TRBD1. Germline-derived CDR1 and CDR2 are SQVTM and ANQGSEA. The V and J ends lost 5 bases and 3 bases, in that order; junction bases with no gene match: 9. There are 14 residues in the CDR3. The CDR3 DNA follows: TGCAGCGTTCTCCAGGGACAGCAAGAAGAGACCCAGTACTTC. Amino acids: CSVLQGQQEETQYF.

The V gene is TRBV29-1, the J gene TRBJ2-6; D is uncertain. The CDR3 has 12 residues. Germline CDR1 reads SQVTM; CDR2 reads ANQGSEA. The V and J ends lost 8 bases and 2 bases respectively, with 7 bases between them. Here the CDR3 reads CSFSAGANVLTF. CDR3 bases: TGCAGCTTCTCTGCTGGGGCCAACGTCCTGACTTTC.

The chain joins TRBV6-5 to TRBJ1-5; D is uncertain. The germline V gene has CDR1 MNHEY and CDR2 SVGAGI. This CDR3 spans 14 amino acids. Trimming stripped 0 bases from V and 0 bases from J, with 3 bases between. The CDR3 nucleotides read TGTGCCAGCAGTTACTCCGGTAGCAATCAGCCCCAGCATTTT. Its protein product is CASSYSGSNQPQHF.

This clone was counted between two and nine times. The CDR3 sequence is CASSLAVQDYGYTF. The CDR3 DNA sequence: TGCGCCAGCAGCTTAGCGGTTCAGGACTATGGCTACACCTTC. V is TRBV5-1 and J is TRBJ1-2; D is uncertain. From germline, CDR1 is SGHRS and CDR2 YFSETQ. This CDR3 contains 14 residues. V lost 2 bases and J lost 3, with 11 bases in between.

This chain connects TRBV2 to TRBJ2-1, with D unclear. The germline V gene has CDR1 SNHLY and CDR2 FYNNEI. Trimming shortened V by 7 bases and J by 2 bases, and 3 bases separated the two germline ends. The CDR3 covers 11 residues. The CDR3 nucleotides read TGTGCCAGCACTACCTACAATGAGCAGTTCTTC. This sequence encodes CASTTYNEQFF.

In its sample, this clone was seen a few times. V is TRBV19 and J is TRBJ2-1; 11 nucleotides line up with TRBD2. The ends lost 9 bases at V and 7 bases at J; junction bases unmatched: 8. This CDR3 is built from 14 residues. From germline, CDR1 is LNHDA and CDR2 SQIVND (reference sequence). CDR3 protein: CASLAGGPRNEQFF. The DNA for the CDR3 is TGTGCCAGCTTAGCGGGGGGGCCTAGGAATGAGCAGTTCTTC. The full variable domain, in which reference TRBV19 and TRBJ2-1 provide the parts outside the CDR3, is DGGITQSPKYLFRKEGQNVTLSCEQNLNHDAMYWYRQDPGQGLRLIYYSQIVNDFQKGDIAEGYSVSREKKESFPLTVTSAQKNPTAFYLCASLAGGPRNEQFFGPGTRLTVL.